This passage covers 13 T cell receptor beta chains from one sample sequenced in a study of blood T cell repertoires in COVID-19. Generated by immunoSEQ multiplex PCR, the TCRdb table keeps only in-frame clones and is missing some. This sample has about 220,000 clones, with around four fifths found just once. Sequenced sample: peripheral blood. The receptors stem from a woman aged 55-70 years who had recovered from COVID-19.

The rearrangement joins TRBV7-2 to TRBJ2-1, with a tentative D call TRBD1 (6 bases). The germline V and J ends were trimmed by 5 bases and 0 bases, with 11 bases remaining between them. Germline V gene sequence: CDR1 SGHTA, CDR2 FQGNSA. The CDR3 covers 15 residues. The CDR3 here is CASSPGVSSYNEQFF. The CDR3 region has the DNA TGTGCCAGCAGCCCAGGGGTAAGCTCCTACAATGAGCAGTTCTTC.

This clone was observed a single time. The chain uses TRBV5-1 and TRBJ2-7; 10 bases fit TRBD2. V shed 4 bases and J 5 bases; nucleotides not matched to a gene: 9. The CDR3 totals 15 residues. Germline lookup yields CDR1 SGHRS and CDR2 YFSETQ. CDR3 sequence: CASSPRSGGAHEQYF. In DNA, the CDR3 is TGCGCCAGCAGCCCCCGGAGCGGGGGGGCCCACGAGCAGTACTTC.

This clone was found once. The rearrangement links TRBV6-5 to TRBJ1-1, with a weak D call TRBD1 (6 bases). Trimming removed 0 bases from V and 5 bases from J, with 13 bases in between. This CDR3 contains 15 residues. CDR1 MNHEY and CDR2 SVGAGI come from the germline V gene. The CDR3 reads CASSYSRGGGTEAFF. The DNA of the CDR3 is TGTGCCAGCAGTTACTCGAGAGGGGGGGGAACTGAAGCTTTCTTT.

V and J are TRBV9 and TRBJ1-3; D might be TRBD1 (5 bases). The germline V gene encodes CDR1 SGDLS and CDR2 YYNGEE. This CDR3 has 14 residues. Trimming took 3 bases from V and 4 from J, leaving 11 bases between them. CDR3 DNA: TGTGCCAGCAGCGACGCCGGGGGAGGAAACACCATATATTTT. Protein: CASSDAGGGNTIYF.

The CDR3 here is CASSPSLGGVLSYEQYF. Written as DNA, the CDR3 is TGTGCCAGCTCACCATCCCTTGGGGGCGTTCTATCCTACGAGCAGTACTTC. The chain is built from TRBV18 and TRBJ2-7, with D possibly being TRBD1 (6 bases). The CDR3 has 17 residues. Germline values: CDR1 KGHSH, CDR2 LQKENI. V lost 2 bases and J lost 1, with 18 bases in between.

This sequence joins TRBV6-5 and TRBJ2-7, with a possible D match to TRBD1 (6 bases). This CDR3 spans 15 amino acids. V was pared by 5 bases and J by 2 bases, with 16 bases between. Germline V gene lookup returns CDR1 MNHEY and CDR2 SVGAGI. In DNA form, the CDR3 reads TGTGCCAGCAGTACCACAGGGCTAGGGGCCTACGAGCAGTACTTC. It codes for CASSTTGLGAYEQYF.

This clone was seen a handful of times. This CDR3 is CASSGPGQEVGGYTF. As DNA, the CDR3 is TGTGCCAGCAGCGGACCGGGACAGGAAGTAGGGGGCTACACCTTC. This chain connects TRBV3-1 (or the pseudogene TRBV3-2) to TRBJ1-2; 8 bases align to TRBD1. The CDR3 contains 15 residues. V was pared by 5 bases and J by 8 bases, with 13 bases of the junction left unmatched. The germline gives CDR1 LGHDT, CDR2 YNNKEL (reference sequence).

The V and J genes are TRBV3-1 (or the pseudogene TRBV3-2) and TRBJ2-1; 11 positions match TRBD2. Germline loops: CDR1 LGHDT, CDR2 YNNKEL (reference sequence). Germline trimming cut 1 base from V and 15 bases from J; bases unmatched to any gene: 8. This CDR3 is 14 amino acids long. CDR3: CASSQGSGGALGFF. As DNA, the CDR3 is TGTGCCAGCAGCCAAGGTAGCGGGGGGGCCTTGGGGTTCTTC.

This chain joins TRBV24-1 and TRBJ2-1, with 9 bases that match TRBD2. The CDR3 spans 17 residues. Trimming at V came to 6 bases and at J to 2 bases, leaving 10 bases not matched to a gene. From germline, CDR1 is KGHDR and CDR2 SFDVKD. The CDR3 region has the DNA TGTGCCACCAGTCCAGGGGGACTAGCCGGAACCTACAATGAGCAGTTCTTC. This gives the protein CATSPGGLAGTYNEQFF.

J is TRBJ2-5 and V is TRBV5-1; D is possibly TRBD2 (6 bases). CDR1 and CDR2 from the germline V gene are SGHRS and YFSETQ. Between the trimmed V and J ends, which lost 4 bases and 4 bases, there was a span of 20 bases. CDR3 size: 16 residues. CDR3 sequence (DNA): TGCGCCAGCAGCCCCCGGTGGCCCCGCGGGGCAGAGACCCAGTACTTC. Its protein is CASSPRWPRGAETQYF.

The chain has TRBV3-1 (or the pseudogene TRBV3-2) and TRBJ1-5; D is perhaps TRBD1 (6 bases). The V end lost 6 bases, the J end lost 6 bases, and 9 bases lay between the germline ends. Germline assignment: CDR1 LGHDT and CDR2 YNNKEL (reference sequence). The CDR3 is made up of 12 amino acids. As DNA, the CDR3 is TGTGCCAGCAGTTTAGGGGGTCAGCCCCAGCATTTT. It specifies CASSLGGQPQHF.

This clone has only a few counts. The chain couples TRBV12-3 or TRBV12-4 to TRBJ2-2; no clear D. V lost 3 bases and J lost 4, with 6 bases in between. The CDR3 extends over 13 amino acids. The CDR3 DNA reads TGTGCCAGCAGTTTCCGTAGCACCGGGGAGCTGTTTTTT. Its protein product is CASSFRSTGELFF.

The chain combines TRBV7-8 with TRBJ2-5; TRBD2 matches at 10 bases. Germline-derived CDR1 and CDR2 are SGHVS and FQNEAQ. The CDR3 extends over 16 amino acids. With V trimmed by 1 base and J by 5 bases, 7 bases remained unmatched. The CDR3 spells CASSLDGLAGAETQYF. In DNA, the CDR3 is TGTGCCAGCAGCTTAGATGGCCTAGCGGGGGCGGAGACCCAGTACTTC.